This T cell receptor (beta chain) was retrieved from a study of blood T cell repertoires in COVID-19 (dated by TCRdb to the early 2020s). Regarding the complete study: Collaborator samples came from the United States, Italy and Spain and covered acute and convalescent phases of COVID-19. The prospective study material was composed of cDNA or gDNA derived from T cells, B-cell-depleted T cells, or PBMCs. The dataset comprised deeply sampled blood TCRbeta repertoires from subjects exposed to, actively infected with, or recovered from COVID-19. The repertoires were released in a freely available public database meant as a resource for research on the immune response to SARS-CoV-2. Samples came from the ongoing ImmuneRACE study (first 160 participants) plus 1,254 subjects from 6 global collaborators. Nearly every sample came with metadata listing a de-identified subject ID, COVID-19 status, age in years and sex. HLA class I and class II types, where available, came from metadata supplied by the sample provider rather than from assay-based typing. Summary of the overall study and its limitations: Clinical and demographic metadata were provided uncurated, with the amount varying by source and participant.

The immunoSEQ Assay, a bias-controlled multiplex PCR, was used to amplify TCRbeta CDR3 regions from genomic DNA. The authors' analysis ran thus. Nucleated cell counts per sample were estimated from amplification of reference gene primers within the assay. To quantify the absolute abundance of each unique TCRbeta CDR3 rearrangement, sequence reads were collapsed and filtered. Productive Simpson clonality was computed per sample as the square root of Simpson's diversity index over productive rearrangements. The source is immuneACCESS, and TCRdb retained only in-frame sequences with V and J called. Part of the clones is not carried over; for the studies checked, unresolved V genes explain less than half of this, and the remainder is unexplained. The DNA was the basis for D and trimming; V, J and clone size are from that table. Present in this sample are approximately 500,000 clones, roughly 87% of which were seen just once. Together, the top ten hold roughly 1% of the sample.

In Seattle, one collaborating source enrolled patients while the infection was active and tracked those patients longitudinally over the course of disease. Each collaborating institution followed its own protocols to collect whole blood in K2EDTA tubes. For TCRbeta analysis, collaborator samples were shipped as frozen whole blood, as isolated PBMCs, or as DNA extracted from either sample type. This clone has just one count. There is no known antigen for this receptor. Qualities for individual bases were not recorded, and no much larger clone is one base off. The CDR3 holds 15 amino acids from the cysteine to the phenylalanine. The entry retains the CDR3 DNA only, 45 bases that are in frame from base 1. V and J are truncated by 1 base and 1 base respectively, leaving an intervening sequence of 11 bases. CDR1 and CDR2, looked up from the germline V gene, are WSHSY and SAAADI.

The rearranged segments are TRBV10-2 and TRBJ2-7; TRBD1 might be the D gene, on 5 matching bases. This TCR derives from a man aged 18 to 30 with COVID-19, enrolled during active disease. The specimen sequenced was peripheral blood. Read as DNA, the sequence is TGCGCCAGCAGTGAGTTCAGGGTTCTTTCCTACGAGCAGTACTTC. This gives the protein CASSEFRVLSYEQYF.